A single sample is the source of the 21 T cell receptor beta chains below, sequenced in a study of regulatory T cells in long-lasting Graves disease. Stated time point: newly diagnosed GD, antithyroid drugs for less than 3 months. There was RNA extracted from PBMCs, and the TCR library was made from it. Libraries of TCR beta came from iRepertoire HTBI primers plus Arm-PCR of CDR3 regions. TCRdb reanalysed the multiplex PCR reads using MiXCR and keeps one entry per CDR3 protein. In the table there are some 370,000 distinct CDR3 sequences, approximately 10% of which are singletons. This same sample was also part of a study on T cells in Graves' hyperthyroidism and ophthalmopathy.

This specimen was peripheral blood mononuclear cells (PBMCs), taken at new diagnosis, from a patient treated with antithyroid drugs. Receptor source: a woman aged 18-29 years with Graves disease.

This clonotype was seen ten or more times. The chain has TRBV19 and TRBJ2-5; TRBD1 matches 8 bases. This CDR3 region has 15 residues. J lost 1 base, V lost 3 bases, and 4 bases had no gene match. The germline gives CDR1 LNHDA, CDR2 SQIVND (reference sequence). CDR3 sequence reads: CASSIRGPGQETQYF. CDR3 coding DNA: TGTGCCAGTAGTATCAGGGGGCCCGGCCAAGAGACCCAGTACTTC.

This clonotype was observed at least ten times. The chain employs TRBV7-9 and TRBJ1-1, with 11 bases lining up with TRBD1. CDR1 is SEHNR, CDR2 FQNEAQ, per germline (reference sequence). V lost 5 bases, J lost 11 bases, and 10 bases stayed unmatched. The CDR3 is 14 residues long. The CDR3 DNA reads as TGTGCCAGCAGCCGCGGACAGGGGGCAATTGGGGCTTTCTTT. The encoded protein is CASSRGQGAIGAFF.

With respect to this clonotype: Since a much larger clone is just one base distant, this may be a read error. The chain couples TRBV7-9 to TRBJ2-3; D uncertain. This CDR3 has 12 amino acids. Trimming removed 5 bases at V and 2 bases at J, with 5 bases between. CDR1 is SEHNR, CDR2 FQNEAQ, per germline (reference sequence). The CDR3 here is CASSTDTDTQYF. The CDR3 DNA sequence: TGTGCCAGCAGCACCGACACAGATACGCAGTATTTT.

This clonotype was recorded at least ten times. The chain links TRBV5-5 to TRBJ2-2; D call uncertain. The CDR3 spans 15 residues. Between the trimmed V and J ends, which lost 0 bases and 1 base, there was a span of 7 bases. Looked up from germline, CDR1 is SGHKS and CDR2 is YYEKEE (reference sequence). CDR3 protein: CASSLGRMNTGELFF. As DNA, the CDR3 is TGTGCCAGCAGCTTGGGACGGATGAACACCGGGGAGCTGTTTTTT. The full variable domain, with the rest looked up from reference TRBV5-5 and TRBJ2-2, is DAGVTQSPTHLIKTRGQQVTLRCSPISGHKSVSWYQQVLGQGPQFIFQYYEKEERGRGNFPDRFSARQFPNYSSELNVNALLLGDSALYLCASSLGRMNTGELFFGEGSRLTVL.

A note on this clonotype: At one boundary the junction diverges from the germline segment, which might be a read error. The chain carries TRBV2 and TRBJ1-2, with 11 bases matching TRBD1. The CDR3 runs 14 residues. The germline V gene encodes CDR1 SNHLY and CDR2 FYNNEI. CDR3 DNA: TGTGCCAGCAGAGGACAGGGGGCTAACTATGGCTGCACCTTC. Protein: CASRGQGANYGCTF.

This clonotype was seen many times. The chain uses TRBV6-2 or TRBV6-3 and TRBJ2-1, with D perhaps TRBD2 (5 bases). This CDR3 spans 13 amino acids. Germline assignment: CDR1 MNHEY and CDR2 SVGEGT. V lost 0 bases, J lost 10 bases, and 10 bases lay in between. The CDR3 here is CASSYSMPGEQFF. The CDR3 DNA reads TGTGCCAGCAGTTACTCGATGCCGGGGGAGCAGTTCTTC.

V is TRBV18 and J is TRBJ2-7; TRBD1 matches 7 bases. The CDR3 spans 15 residues. Germline CDR1 and CDR2: KGHSH and LQKENI. The junction had 9 bases not matched to a gene; V was cut back by 3 bases and J by 4 bases. The CDR3 region is CASSPFRDRVYEQYF. The CDR3 region has the DNA TGTGCCAGCTCACCTTTCCGGGACAGAGTATACGAGCAGTACTTC.

In this sample, this clonotype turned up many times. This chain connects TRBV24-1 to TRBJ2-1; D perhaps matches TRBD2 (6 bases). Germline loops: CDR1 KGHDR, CDR2 SFDVKD. The ends were cut back, 5 bases at V and 14 bases at J, with 21 bases in the middle. The CDR3 runs 14 residues. The CDR3 DNA reads TGTGCCACCAGTGCCCCGGGACTGGGAGGCCCAGAGTTCTTC. This translates into CATSAPGLGGPEFF.

This clonotype was detected ten times or more. The chain couples TRBV14 to TRBJ2-3, with unresolved D. The CDR3 contains 13 residues. Germline assignment: CDR1 SGHDN and CDR2 FVKESK. V was shortened by 2 bases and J by 4 bases, with 7 bases between the two germline ends. The CDR3 coding sequence is TGTGCCAGCAGCCAATGGGAAGCAGATACGCAGTATTTT. The encoded protein is CASSQWEADTQYF.

This clonotype turned up a few times. V is TRBV9 and J is TRBJ2-5, with D possibly being TRBD2 (6 bases). Trimming took off 0 bases at V and 5 bases at J, with 14 bases between the two ends. The CDR3 runs to 15 residues. The germline CDR1 and CDR2 sequences are SGDLS and YYNGEE. In DNA, the CDR3 is TGTGCCAGCAGCGTAGGGGGGACCGCGGGGGAGACCCAGTACTTC. Its translation is CASSVGGTAGETQYF.

In this sample, this clonotype turned up many times. The rearrangement joins TRBV2 to TRBJ2-7, with D possibly matching TRBD2 (5 bases). The CDR3 covers 14 residues. V lost 7 bases and J lost 0, with 13 bases in between. The germline gives CDR1 SNHLY, CDR2 FYNNEI. The CDR3 spells CASTQPGSSYEQYV. The CDR3 DNA sequence: TGTGCCAGCACCCAACCGGGGAGCTCCTACGAGCAGTACGTC.

This clonotype was detected a few times. This may be a read error: a much more frequent sequence differs by one nucleotide. The chain links TRBV28 to TRBJ1-4, with TRBD1 as a possible D gene (6 bases). Trimming removed 6 bases from V and 0 bases from J, with 8 bases in between. The CDR3 loop spans 14 amino acids. Per the germline V gene, CDR1 is MDHEN and CDR2 is SYDVKM. In DNA form, the CDR3 reads TGTGCCAGCAGCGGGACATCAACTAATGAAAAACTGTTTTTT. Amino acids: CASSGTSTNEKLFF.

This clonotype was seen repeatedly, ten times or more. Written as DNA, the CDR3 is TGTGCCAGCAGGGGATACAACAATCAGCCCCAGCATTTT. It specifies CASRGYNNQPQHF. The V gene is TRBV28, the J gene TRBJ1-5; D is uncertain. Looked up from germline, CDR1 is MDHEN and CDR2 is SYDVKM. The V and J ends lost 6 bases and 3 bases respectively, with 9 bases between them. This CDR3 has 13 amino acids. Combining the CDR3 with reference TRBV28 and TRBJ1-5 gives the whole variable domain DVKVTQSSRYLVKRTGEKVFLECVQDMDHENMFWYRQDPGLGLRLIYFSYDVKMKEKGDIPEGYSVSREKKERFSLILESASTNQTSMYLCASRGYNNQPQHFGDGTRLSIL.

This clonotype showed up many times. This CDR3 reads CASSMRTFRNTEAFF. CDR3 bases: TGTGCCAGCAGCATGAGGACGTTTCGGAACACTGAAGCTTTCTTT. The chain couples TRBV7-2 to TRBJ1-1; D is ambiguous. Per the germline V gene, CDR1 is SGHTA and CDR2 is FQGNSA. The V gene lost 5 bases and the J gene lost 1 base, with 14 bases spanning the gap. This CDR3 comprises 15 residues.

This clonotype was recorded many times. V usage is TRBV29-1 and J usage is TRBJ1-1, with D hard to call. Germline lookup yields CDR1 SQVTM and CDR2 ANQGSEA. The CDR3 is 12 residues long. Between the trimmed V and J ends, which lost 4 bases and 1 base, there was a span of 7 bases. The CDR3: CSVARGNTEAFF. The CDR3, as DNA: TGCAGCGTTGCCCGGGGGAACACTGAAGCTTTCTTT.

This clonotype was recorded at least ten times. The V gene is TRBV5-1, the J gene TRBJ2-7; D is perhaps TRBD2 (5 bases). This CDR3 has 16 amino acids. CDR1 SGHRS and CDR2 YFSETQ come from the germline V gene. The V and J ends lost 5 bases and 0 bases respectively, with 18 bases between them. The CDR3 region has the DNA TGCGCCAGCAGGCAAATACCGCAGGAGGACTCCTACGAGCAGTACTTC. This encodes CASRQIPQEDSYEQYF.

This clonotype was seen ten or more times. This chain links TRBV20-1 with TRBJ1-4; D ambiguous. Trimming left V 5 bases short and J 2 bases short, with 9 bases between. Germline loops: CDR1 DFQATT, CDR2 SNEGSKA (reference sequence). The CDR3 totals 13 residues. The CDR3 bases are TGCAGTGCTCTCGTAGGGACTAATGAAAAACTGTTTTTT. This gives the protein CSALVGTNEKLFF.

The V and J genes are TRBV9 and TRBJ2-7; the D gene is possibly TRBD1 (5 bases). CDR3 length equals 14 residues. Germline values: CDR1 SGDLS, CDR2 YYNGEE. The V end was cut by 0 bases, the J end by 4 bases, with 11 bases between. The CDR3 region is CASSVDPGSYEQYF. Written as DNA, the CDR3 is TGTGCCAGCAGCGTAGATCCAGGGTCATACGAGCAGTACTTC.

This clonotype was observed a handful of times. This chain connects TRBV2 to TRBJ1-3; D remains ambiguous. The CDR3 runs to 16 residues. The V end was cut by 4 bases, the J end by 0 bases, with 13 bases between. Germline CDR1 reads SNHLY; CDR2 reads FYNNEI. The CDR3 coding sequence is TGTGCCAGCAGTGTAAACCAGGAACCCTCTGGAAACACCATATATTTT. Protein: CASSVNQEPSGNTIYF.

In nucleotides, the CDR3 is TGTGCCAGCAGCTTAAGCGGATACTCTGGGGCCAACGTCCTGACTTTC. This translates into CASSLSGYSGANVLTF. V and J are TRBV7-3 and TRBJ2-6; no clear D gene. The V end lost 1 base, the J end lost 0 bases, and 7 bases lay between the germline ends. Germline V gives CDR1 SGHTA, CDR2 FQGTGA. The length of the CDR3 is 16 residues.

There are many counts of this clonotype. The J gene is TRBJ1-4, the V gene TRBV6-2 or TRBV6-3; 7 positions agree with TRBD1. From germline, CDR1 is MNHEY and CDR2 SVGEGT. The CDR3 length is 14 residues. V was clipped by 4 bases and J by 2 bases; unmatched bases: 1. CDR3 residues: CASSLQGTNEKLFF. The CDR3 coding sequence is TGTGCCAGCAGTTTACAGGGGACTAATGAAAAACTGTTTTTT.